This passage covers 32 T cell receptor beta chains from one sample sequenced in a study of T cell responses to AZD1222 COVID-19 vaccine (TCRdb year 2021). The meaning of the sample's time point label: baseline before first vaccination. Library preparation was by the immunoSEQ multiplex PCR assay. TCRdb took over this immuneACCESS table, retaining in-frame rearrangements with V and J assigned. Such tables are incomplete; in checked studies, under half of the missing clones stem from an unresolved V gene, and the remainder is unexplained. Counted in this sample were 150,000 to 200,000 clones; less than 90% of them appeared once. The top ten clones comprise 1.6% of the sample. Sequences were derived from peripheral blood, sampled on day 0 of AZD1222 vaccination. The origin of the receptors is an adult in good health.

The chain combines TRBV4-2 with TRBJ2-1; TRBD2 matches 11 bases. CDR1 is LGHNA, CDR2 YNFKEQ, per germline. Trimming took 0 bases from V and 6 from J; bases not matched to a gene: 16. This CDR3 is 20 amino acids long. CDR3 region: CASSQDWQGGSSGRINEQFF. The CDR3 bases are TGTGCCAGCAGCCAAGACTGGCAGGGGGGGTCTAGCGGGAGGATCAATGAGCAGTTCTTC.

The rearrangement links TRBV19 to TRBJ1-2, with TRBD1 as a possible D gene (6 bases). The CDR3 loop spans 16 amino acids. Germline V CDR1 and CDR2: LNHDA, SQIVND (reference sequence). V shed 4 bases and J shed 5 bases, with 20 bases lying between them. CDR3 amino acids: CASSTSGQGQLYGYTF. The CDR3 nucleotides are TGTGCCAGTAGTACCTCCGGGCAGGGACAACTATATGGCTACACCTTC.

The rearrangement joins TRBV5-6 to TRBJ1-1, with D tentatively TRBD1 (5 bases). The V end lost 4 bases, the J end lost 4 bases, and 14 bases lay between the germline ends. The CDR3 runs 14 residues. CDR1 and CDR2 from the germline V gene are SGHDT and YYEEEE. CDR3 DNA sequence: TGTGCCAGCAGCGGGCTACAAGGGGCCACTGAAGCTTTCTTT. Translation gives CASSGLQGATEAFF. The variable domain in full, with the rest retrieved from reference TRBV5-6 and TRBJ1-1, is DAGVTQSPTHLIKTRGQQVTLRCSPKSGHDTVSWYQQALGQGPQFIFQYYEEEERQRGNFPDRFSGHQFPNYSSELNVNALLLGDSALYLCASSGLQGATEAFFGQGTRLTVV.

This chain links TRBV6-5 with TRBJ1-6; D remains unclear. Germline loops: CDR1 MNHEY, CDR2 SVGAGI. V was cut by 6 bases and J by 10 bases, with 13 bases left in between. The CDR3 covers 13 residues. The CDR3 DNA sequence: TGTGCCAGCAGCACCGACGTGGGGTCACCCCTCCACTTT. This sequence encodes CASSTDVGSPLHF.

The genes are TRBV2 and TRBJ1-2, with 7 bases aligning to TRBD1. The trim removed 6 bases at V and 0 bases at J, leaving 7 bases unmatched. The CDR3 covers 15 residues. The germline CDR1 and CDR2 sequences are SNHLY and FYNNEI. This CDR3 is CASSLTGTPNYGYTF. DNA for the CDR3: TGTGCCAGCAGCTTGACAGGGACACCTAACTATGGCTACACCTTC.

The chain uses TRBV6-1 and TRBJ1-2; D gene uncertain. CDR1 MNHNS and CDR2 SASEGT come from the germline V gene. This CDR3 comprises 12 residues. Trimming removed 1 base from V and 7 bases from J, with 7 bases in between. CDR3 sequence reads: CASSEVVSGYTF. The CDR3 DNA follows: TGTGCCAGCAGTGAAGTAGTCTCTGGCTACACCTTC.

The gene calls are TRBV18 and TRBJ2-3; D gene unclear. The germline V and J ends were trimmed by 3 bases and 9 bases, with 16 bases remaining between them. Germline lookup yields CDR1 KGHSH and CDR2 LQKENI. The CDR3 is made up of 14 amino acids. The CDR3 region is CASSPPKPSGTQYF. As DNA, the CDR3 is TGTGCCAGCTCACCGCCAAAACCCTCTGGGACGCAGTATTTT.

This sequence joins TRBV19 and TRBJ2-5; 9 bases are shared with TRBD1. The junction had 7 bases not matched to a gene; V was cut back by 3 bases and J by 2 bases. The CDR3 consists of 16 residues. Germline lookup yields CDR1 LNHDA and CDR2 SQIVND (reference sequence). CDR3: CASSIKGQGFQETQYF. The CDR3 DNA reads as TGTGCCAGTAGTATTAAGGGACAGGGATTTCAAGAGACCCAGTACTTC.

This clone was recorded once. The chain links TRBV7-3 to TRBJ2-1; perhaps TRBD1 as D (6 bases). Trimming took 2 bases from V and 0 from J, leaving 17 bases between them. Germline-derived CDR1 and CDR2 are SGHTA and FQGTGA. The CDR3 is 18 amino acids. CDR3 nucleotide sequence: TGTGCCAGCAGCTTAGGCAGGACTGGACAGAGCTCCTACAATGAGCAGTTCTTC. This encodes CASSLGRTGQSSYNEQFF.

The chain is built from TRBV5-1 and TRBJ2-4; 12 bases line up with TRBD2. The CDR3 contains 19 residues. Germline V gene sequence: CDR1 SGHRS, CDR2 YFSETQ. After removal of 5 bases from V and 0 bases from J, the junction contained 12 bases not matched to a gene. Here the CDR3 DNA reads TGCGCCAGCAGGCGCGAAGGACTAGCGGGACCGATAGCCAAAAACATTCAGTACTTC. Its translation: CASRREGLAGPIAKNIQYF.

The CDR3: CASGSTGTGNTEAFF. The CDR3 DNA is TGTGCCAGCGGAAGCACCGGGACAGGGAACACTGAAGCTTTCTTT. V usage is TRBV6-6 and J usage is TRBJ1-1; 8 nucleotides agree with TRBD1. The germline gives CDR1 MNHNY, CDR2 SVGAGI (reference sequence). The V gene end was trimmed by 8 bases and the J gene end by 1 base; junction bases not matched to a gene: 9. This CDR3 region has 15 residues.

The chain links TRBV28 to TRBJ2-1; 11 bases map to TRBD1. In germline, CDR1 is MDHEN, CDR2 SYDVKM. The J segment lost 6 bases and the V segment lost 2 bases, leaving 3 bases of the junction unmatched. The CDR3 is 15 residues long. CDR3 DNA: TGTGCCAGCAGTTTACCTGGGACAGGGGGCAATGAGCAGTTCTTC. It specifies CASSLPGTGGNEQFF.

The rearrangement uses TRBV28 and TRBJ2-3; D ambiguous. CDR1 is MDHEN, CDR2 SYDVKM, per germline. Trimming removed 2 bases from V and 2 bases from J, with 8 bases in between. The CDR3 is made up of 14 amino acids. In nucleotides, the CDR3 is TGTGCCAGCAGTTTAATAGGAATCACAGATACGCAGTATTTT. It codes for CASSLIGITDTQYF.

The rearrangement uses TRBV4-3 and TRBJ2-1, with 8 nucleotides matching TRBD2. The CDR3 contains 15 residues. The V and J ends lost 0 bases and 8 bases, in that order; junction bases with no gene match: 6. Germline CDR1 reads LGHNA; CDR2 reads YSLEER. This CDR3 reads CASSQDVSGSYEQFF. DNA of the CDR3: TGCGCCAGCAGCCAAGATGTAAGCGGGAGCTATGAGCAGTTCTTC.

The gene calls are TRBV11-2 and TRBJ2-1; the D gene is possibly TRBD1 (7 bases). The germline V and J ends were trimmed by 5 bases and 8 bases, with 22 bases remaining between them. Germline CDR1 reads SGHAT; CDR2 reads FQNNGV. The CDR3 extends over 16 amino acids. The CDR3 DNA reads as TGTGCCAGCAGCCGAGGGGGCGGGGCTAACCTCGATGAGCAGTTCTTC. It specifies CASSRGGGANLDEQFF.

The sample holds one count of this clone. The chain carries TRBV5-5 and TRBJ1-5, with TRBD1 matching 8 bases. The CDR3 is made up of 16 amino acids. The V gene end was trimmed by 3 bases and the J gene end by 4 bases; junction bases not matched to a gene: 9. CDR1 is SGHKS, CDR2 YYEKEE, per germline (reference sequence). Written as DNA, the CDR3 is TGTGCCAGCAGCTCACAGGGGGATATACCGAATCAGCCCCAGCATTTT. Encoded protein: CASSSQGDIPNQPQHF.

A few counts support this clone. Within the sample, other DNA sequences also encode this same CDR3. The chain recombines TRBV10-3 with TRBJ2-7; TRBD2 matches at 11 bases. The CDR3 totals 13 residues. With 6 bases clipped from V and 3 bases from J, the junction kept 1 base outside the gene matches. Germline values: CDR1 ENHRY, CDR2 SYGVKD. CDR3 coding DNA: TGTGCCATCAGCGGGACTAGCGGCTACGAGCAGTACTTC. Its protein is CAISGTSGYEQYF.

This chain uses TRBV20-1 with TRBJ2-7; the D gene is possibly TRBD1 (5 bases). The CDR3 consists of 12 residues. Germline V gene sequence: CDR1 DFQATT, CDR2 SNEGSKA (reference sequence). Trimming removed 3 bases from V and 3 bases from J, with 9 bases in between. The CDR3 region has the DNA TGCAGTGCTAGTCGACAGATCTACGAGCAGTACTTC. Protein sequence: CSASRQIYEQYF.

This chain uses TRBV7-2 with TRBJ2-2; D might be TRBD2 (5 bases). This CDR3 has 15 amino acids. V was cut by 1 base and J by 0 bases, with 6 bases left in between. CDR1 is SGHTA, CDR2 FQGNSA, per germline. The chain's CDR3 is CASSLVATNTGELFF. CDR3 coding DNA: TGTGCCAGCAGCTTAGTAGCGACGAACACCGGGGAGCTGTTTTTT.

The chain recombines TRBV25-1 with TRBJ2-5; D gene uncertain. The CDR3 consists of 14 residues. The V end lost 3 bases, the J end lost 2 bases, and 10 bases lay between the germline ends. Germline-derived CDR1 and CDR2 are MGHDK and SYGVNS. Here the CDR3 DNA reads TGTGCCAGCAGTGATCCACGCAGGCAAGAGACCCAGTACTTC. Protein product: CASSDPRRQETQYF.

V is TRBV28 and J is TRBJ1-2, with 9 bases fitting TRBD1. Germline V gene sequence: CDR1 MDHEN, CDR2 SYDVKM. J was trimmed by 0 bases and V by 4 bases; bases with no gene match: 0. CDR3 length equals 14 residues. The chain's CDR3 is CASSYRGPNYGYTF. For the CDR3, the DNA is TGTGCCAGCAGTTACAGGGGGCCTAACTATGGCTACACCTTC.

This chain uses TRBV19 with TRBJ1-5; D perhaps matches TRBD1 (5 bases). CDR1 and CDR2 from the germline V gene are LNHDA and SQIVND (reference sequence). Trimming left V 4 bases short and J 4 bases short, with 17 bases between. The CDR3 runs 16 residues. CDR3 region: CASSTRRTGGNQPQHF. The DNA for the CDR3 is TGTGCCAGTAGTACCCGACGTACGGGGGGAAATCAGCCCCAGCATTTT.

This chain uses TRBV5-4 with TRBJ2-2; 10 bases are shared with TRBD1. The CDR3 consists of 16 residues. V lost 2 bases and J lost 4; bases outside the gene matches: 5. The germline gives CDR1 SGHNT, CDR2 YYREEE (reference sequence). CDR3: CASSFDRGRPTGELFF. The CDR3 DNA reads TGTGCCAGCAGCTTCGACAGGGGGCGCCCCACCGGGGAGCTGTTTTTT.

V gene TRBV7-2 combines with J gene TRBJ1-1; D ambiguous. Trimming pared 7 bases from V and 4 bases from J, leaving 13 bases between. CDR1 and CDR2 from the germline V gene are SGHTA and FQGNSA. The CDR3 consists of 13 residues. This CDR3 reads CASNIPIGTEAFF. The DNA of the CDR3 is TGTGCCAGCAACATCCCGATTGGCACTGAAGCTTTCTTT.

The chain links TRBV19 to TRBJ2-7; D perhaps matches TRBD1 (6 bases). Trimming left V 1 base short and J 2 bases short, with 12 bases between. The germline gives CDR1 LNHDA, CDR2 SQIVND (reference sequence). This CDR3 region has 15 residues. For the CDR3, the DNA is TGTGCCAGTAGTATAGGTCCGGGACAAACCTACGAGCAGTACTTC. It encodes CASSIGPGQTYEQYF.

This chain connects TRBV5-4 to TRBJ2-5; D is uncertain. V shed 4 bases and J shed 1 base, with 11 bases lying between them. Per the germline V gene, CDR1 is SGHNT and CDR2 is YYREEE (reference sequence). The CDR3 consists of 14 residues. CDR3 sequence: CASSAIAFQETQYF. CDR3 bases: TGTGCCAGCAGCGCGATTGCTTTCCAAGAGACCCAGTACTTC. Together with reference TRBV5-4 and TRBJ2-5, the CDR3 gives the full variable domain: ETGVTQSPTHLIKTRGQQVTLRCSSQSGHNTVSWYQQALGQGPQFIFQYYREEENGRGNFPPRFSGLQFPNYSSELNVNALELDDSALYLCASSAIAFQETQYFGPGTRLLVL.

The chain has TRBV5-5 and TRBJ1-6; 9 positions agree with TRBD1. The CDR3 loop spans 17 amino acids. Unmatched junction bases numbered 14, after V lost 4 bases and J lost 9 bases. Germline values: CDR1 SGHKS, CDR2 YYEKEE (reference sequence). CDR3 in DNA: TGTGCCAGCAGCGACACAGGGGGCCGGTTTCTCCTTTCACCCCTCCACTTT. This translates into CASSDTGGRFLLSPLHF.

The V gene is TRBV5-1, the J gene TRBJ2-1; a possible D gene is TRBD2 (6 bases). Germline V gene sequence: CDR1 SGHRS, CDR2 YFSETQ. There are 19 residues in the CDR3. V gave up 5 bases and J gave up 7 bases, with 31 bases separating them. This CDR3 is CASRSYGLSSKNGGNEQFF. In nucleotides, the CDR3 is TGCGCCAGCAGATCGTATGGTCTCTCTAGCAAGAATGGGGGGAATGAGCAGTTCTTC.

Of note for this clone: Sequence at one end of the junction differs from germline and may be a read error. The J gene is TRBJ1-2, the V gene TRBV7-8; D is perhaps TRBD1 (6 bases). Per the germline V gene, CDR1 is SGHVS and CDR2 is FQNEAQ. The CDR3 runs to 12 residues. CDR3 sequence: CASSPDRYGCTF. For the CDR3, the DNA is TGTGCCAGCAGCCCTGACAGGTACGGCTGCACCTTC.

DNA of the CDR3: TGCAGCGCTACGCAGATGAACACTGAAGCTTTCTTT. It translates to CSATQMNTEAFF. The gene calls are TRBV29-1 and TRBJ1-1; no reliable D call. The CDR3 length is 12 residues. V lost 7 bases and J lost 0, with 9 bases in between. CDR1 SQVTM and CDR2 ANQGSEA come from the germline V gene.

The chain joins TRBV11-2 to TRBJ1-6; 11 bases align to TRBD1. The trim removed 3 bases at V and 7 bases at J, leaving 5 bases unmatched. The CDR3 extends over 16 amino acids. Germline V CDR1 and CDR2: SGHAT, FQNNGV. The CDR3 coding sequence is TGTGCCAGCAGCTTTTTCCGGGACAGGGGGAATTCACCCCTCCACTTT. This codes for CASSFFRDRGNSPLHF.

The V call is TRBV14, the J call TRBJ1-6, with TRBD1 matching over 7 bases. The CDR3 loop spans 15 amino acids. The junction had 8 bases not matched to a gene; V was cut back by 3 bases and J by 9 bases. Germline values: CDR1 SGHDN, CDR2 FVKESK. The CDR3 is CASSQRGRGSSPLHF. CDR3 in DNA: TGTGCCAGCAGCCAGAGGGGGCGAGGGAGTTCACCCCTCCACTTT.